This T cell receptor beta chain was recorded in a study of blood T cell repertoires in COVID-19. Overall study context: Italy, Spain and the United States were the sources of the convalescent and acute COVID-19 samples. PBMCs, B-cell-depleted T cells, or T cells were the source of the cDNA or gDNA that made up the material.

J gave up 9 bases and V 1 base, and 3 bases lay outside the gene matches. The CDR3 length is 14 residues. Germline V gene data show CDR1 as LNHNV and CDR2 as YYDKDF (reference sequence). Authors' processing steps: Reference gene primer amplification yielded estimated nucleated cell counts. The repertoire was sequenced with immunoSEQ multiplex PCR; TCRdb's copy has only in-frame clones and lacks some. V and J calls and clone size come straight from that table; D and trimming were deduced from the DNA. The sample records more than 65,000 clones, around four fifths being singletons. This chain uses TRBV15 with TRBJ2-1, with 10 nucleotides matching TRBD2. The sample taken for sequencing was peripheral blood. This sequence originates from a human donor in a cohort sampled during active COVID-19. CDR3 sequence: CATSRGLAGGEQFF. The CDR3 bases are TGTGCCACCAGCAGAGGATTAGCGGGAGGTGAGCAGTTCTTC. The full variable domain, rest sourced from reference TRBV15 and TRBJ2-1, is DAMVIQNPRYQVTQFGKPVTLSCSQTLNHNVMYWYQQKSSQAPKLLFHYYDKDFNNEADTPDNFQSRRPNTSFCFLDIRSPGLGDTAMYLCATSRGLAGGEQFFGPGTRLTVL.